These T cell receptor beta chains were read from a single sample in a study of PD-L1 blockade in urothelial cancer. Measured with immunoSEQ multiplex PCR; TCRdb has only the in-frame clones, and not every one. The data show more than 85,000 clones, with about 90% seen just once and 0.8% to 1% held by the top ten. Sequences were derived from PBMCs, sampled around atezolizumab (anti-PD-L1) treatment. The receptors were sampled from a woman of 80 years or more with urothelial cancer. Each CDR3 is given with its conserved first and last residue. Fields, in order: CDR3 length, V gene, J gene, CDR3 protein.

cdr3_length: 16; v_call: TRBV9; j_call: TRBJ1-3; cdr3_aa: CASSSTRGIAGNTIYF
cdr3_length: 14; v_call: TRBV19; j_call: TRBJ1-1; cdr3_aa: CASSRADRQYEAFF
cdr3_length: 17; v_call: TRBV5-4; j_call: TRBJ2-2; cdr3_aa: CASSLGGQGFNTGELFF
cdr3_length: 15; v_call: TRBV29-1; j_call: TRBJ1-3; cdr3_aa: CSVATSGKSGNTIYF
cdr3_length: 13; v_call: TRBV5-6; j_call: TRBJ1-1; cdr3_aa: CASSLGANTEAFF
cdr3_length: 14; v_call: TRBV5-6; j_call: TRBJ2-7; cdr3_aa: CASSRGPRAYEQYF
cdr3_length: 13; v_call: TRBV29-1; j_call: TRBJ2-7; cdr3_aa: CSVEGTGTYEQYF
cdr3_length: 15; v_call: TRBV18; j_call: TRBJ1-5; cdr3_aa: CASSPLAGDYQPQHF
cdr3_length: 14; v_call: TRBV19; j_call: TRBJ1-5; cdr3_aa: CASSIARGNQPQHF
cdr3_length: 14; v_call: TRBV7-2; j_call: TRBJ2-7; cdr3_aa: CASSPLAGWGEQYF
cdr3_length: 13; v_call: TRBV6-1; j_call: TRBJ1-5; cdr3_aa: CASRDRGNQPQHF
cdr3_length: 15; v_call: TRBV9; j_call: TRBJ1-5; cdr3_aa: CASSVDPNSNQPQHF
cdr3_length: 16; v_call: TRBV7-8; j_call: TRBJ2-1; cdr3_aa: CASSLVALSSYNEQFF
cdr3_length: 16; v_call: TRBV15; j_call: TRBJ2-7; cdr3_aa: CATSRDRLSTRDEQYF
cdr3_length: 17; v_call: TRBV10-3; j_call: TRBJ2-7; cdr3_aa: CAISERTSGRATYEQYF
cdr3_length: 14; v_call: TRBV19; j_call: TRBJ2-1; cdr3_aa: CASTLGLSQDEQFF
cdr3_length: 13; v_call: TRBV6-4; j_call: TRBJ1-1; cdr3_aa: CASSQTANTEAFF
cdr3_length: 16; v_call: TRBV5-1; j_call: TRBJ1-5; cdr3_aa: CASSLGDRGSDQPQHF
cdr3_length: 16; v_call: TRBV6-6; j_call: TRBJ2-3; cdr3_aa: CASRGPTSGSSYTQYF
cdr3_length: 17; v_call: TRBV19; j_call: TRBJ2-2; cdr3_aa: CASSGRGQLRNTGELFF
cdr3_length: 14; v_call: TRBV11-2; j_call: TRBJ2-7; cdr3_aa: CASSPPGGAYEQYF
cdr3_length: 12; v_call: TRBV10-3; j_call: TRBJ2-4; cdr3_aa: CAVGEGGDIQYF
cdr3_length: 15; v_call: TRBV10-3; j_call: TRBJ1-1; cdr3_aa: CAISNRPTGHTEAFF
cdr3_length: 14; v_call: TRBV18; j_call: TRBJ2-7; cdr3_aa: CASSPLSGMFEQYF
cdr3_length: 18; v_call: TRBV7-6; j_call: TRBJ2-5; cdr3_aa: CASSSPRLAGIGGKTQYF
cdr3_length: 19; v_call: TRBV27; j_call: TRBJ2-5; cdr3_aa: CASSSSTGTSGRARETQYF
cdr3_length: 17; v_call: TRBV5-1; j_call: TRBJ2-6; cdr3_aa: CASSLRRGSSGANVLTF
cdr3_length: 14; v_call: TRBV30; j_call: TRBJ1-1; cdr3_aa: CAWSRGGTDTEAFF
cdr3_length: 15; v_call: TRBV5-1; j_call: TRBJ1-1; cdr3_aa: CASSFGGTLNTEAFF